Sequencing of this T cell receptor (beta chain) was carried out in a study of T-cell memory formation after mild COVID-19 (dated by TCRdb to the early 2020s). Background for the entire study: TCR sequence clusters from the two donors were largely donor specific. In a couple of donors, T-cell clones that expanded and contracted after mild COVID-19 were tracked by sequencing TCRalpha and TCRbeta repertoires over time. The cohort was made up of two young adult volunteers, one female and one male, who were previously healthy.

Ficoll-Paque density gradient centrifugation was the method used to isolate PBMCs. Broader findings and caveats from the paper: SARS-CoV-2 specificity was not confirmed for the second-wave clones peaking on day 37. Some responding clones were found in pre-infection memory, which suggests that pre-existing cross-reactive memory T cells took part in the SARS-CoV-2 response. Contracting CD4+ clones turned up mainly in the CM and EM memory subsets, whereas EMRA was where CD8+ clones were enriched. Only a couple of mild cases were covered by the study, and larger cohorts that include severe cases with pre-infection samples were considered necessary. Balanced CD4/CD8 phenotypes were observed for clones contracting from day 15 to 85, whereas a bias towards CD4+ was observed for a second wave of clones expanding from day 15 to 37.

Reads for this sample came from an Illumina NovaSeq 6000. TCRalpha and TCRbeta cDNA libraries were built by 5'RACE with constant-segment primers, adding sample barcodes and unique molecular identifiers. Trizol reagent was used to extract RNA from every sample. Amplification of the libraries took two PCR steps, and the second step added a second sample barcode plus Illumina TruSeq adapters. Sequencing of libraries was performed on an Illumina NovaSeq with 2 x 150 bp paired-end reads. On the study's bioinformatics: Reads were demultiplexed and collapsed into UMI-guided consensus sequences with migec v1.2.7. With mixcr v2.1.11, UMI consensuses were aligned to TRA and TRB V and J templates and assembled into clonotypes. A clonotype was counted as expanded or contracted only if both edgeR and NoisET called the change significant, with noise models trained on biological replicates. For edgeR calls, a false discovery rate-adjusted p below 0.01 and a log2 fold-change threshold of 1 were applied. As an exploratory analysis of dynamics, PCA with hierarchical clustering was applied to max-normalized trajectories of the 1000 most abundant clonotypes. Separately sequenced CD4+ and CD8+ repertoires were used to assign a CD4 or CD8 phenotype to each responding clone. Using fastp at Q25 and MiXCR, TCRdb reprocessed the public reads and kept productive beta chains. Entries that share a CDR3 protein sequence are merged under the most common genes and DNA. TCRdb, not the original authors, processed these V and J calls. The sample table records approximately 440,000 distinct CDR3 sequences; 15% to 25% of these occur just once. The ten largest account for roughly 8% of the sample.

A few counts support this clonotype. It has no known antigen specificity. No per-base quality is available; no much larger clone lies one base away. Via the germline V gene, CDR1 is MNHNS and CDR2 SASEGT. The CDR3 covers 15 residues, taking in both the cysteine and the phenylalanine. Just the 45-base CDR3 DNA is kept, in frame starting at base 1. The V and J ends are trimmed by 2 bases and 1 base, leaving 11 bases between them. This sequence uses TRBV6-1 and TRBJ1-2; a tentative D call is TRBD1 (5 bases match). The TCR originated in an adult woman who had mild COVID-19 (a few samples of this study predate the infection). The sample titles of this study are shuffled in the database, so cell type and time point are left out; the donor was told from shared clones. Sequenced material: PBMCs or a T cell subset sorted from them (not recorded which). Here the CDR3 is given as CASSEFLGVNYGYTF. The base sequence is TGTGCCAGCAGTGAATTTCTGGGGGTTAACTATGGCTACACCTTC.